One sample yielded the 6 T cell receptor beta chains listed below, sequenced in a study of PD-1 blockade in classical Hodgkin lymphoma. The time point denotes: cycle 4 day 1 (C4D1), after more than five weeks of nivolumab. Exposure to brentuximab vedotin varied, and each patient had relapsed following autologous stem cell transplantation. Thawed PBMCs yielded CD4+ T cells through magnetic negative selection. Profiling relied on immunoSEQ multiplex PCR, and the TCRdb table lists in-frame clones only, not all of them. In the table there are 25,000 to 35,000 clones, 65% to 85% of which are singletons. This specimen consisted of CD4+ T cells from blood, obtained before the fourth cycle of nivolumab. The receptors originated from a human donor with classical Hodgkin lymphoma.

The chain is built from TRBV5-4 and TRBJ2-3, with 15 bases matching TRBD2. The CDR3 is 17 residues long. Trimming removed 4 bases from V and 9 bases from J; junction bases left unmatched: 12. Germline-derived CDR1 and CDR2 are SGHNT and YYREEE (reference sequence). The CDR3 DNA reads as TGTGCCAGCAGCGGGACTAGCGGGGGGCCTGTTCTAGTCACGCAGTATTTT. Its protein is CASSGTSGGPVLVTQYF. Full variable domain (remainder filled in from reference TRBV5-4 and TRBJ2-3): ETGVTQSPTHLIKTRGQQVTLRCSSQSGHNTVSWYQQALGQGPQFIFQYYREEENGRGNFPPRFSGLQFPNYSSELNVNALELDDSALYLCASSGTSGGPVLVTQYFGPGTRLTVL.

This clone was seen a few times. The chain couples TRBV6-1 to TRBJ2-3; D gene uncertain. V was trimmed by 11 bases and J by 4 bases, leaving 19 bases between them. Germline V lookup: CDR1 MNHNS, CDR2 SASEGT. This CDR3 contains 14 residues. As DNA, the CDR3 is TGTGCCGCAAGGGCCTATAGAAGTTCAGATACGCAGTATTTT. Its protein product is CAARAYRSSDTQYF.

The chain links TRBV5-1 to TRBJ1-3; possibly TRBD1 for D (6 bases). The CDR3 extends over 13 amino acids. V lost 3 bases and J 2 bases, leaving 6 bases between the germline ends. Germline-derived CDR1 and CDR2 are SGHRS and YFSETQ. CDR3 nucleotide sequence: TGCGCCAGCAGCTCAGGGGCTGGAAACACCATATATTTT. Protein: CASSSGAGNTIYF.

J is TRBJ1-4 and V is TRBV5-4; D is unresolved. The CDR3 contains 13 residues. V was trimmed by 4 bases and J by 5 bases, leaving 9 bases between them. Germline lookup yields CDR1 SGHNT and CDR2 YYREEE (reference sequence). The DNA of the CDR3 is TGTGCCAGCAGCACCCCCGAAAATGAAAAACTGTTTTTT. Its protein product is CASSTPENEKLFF.

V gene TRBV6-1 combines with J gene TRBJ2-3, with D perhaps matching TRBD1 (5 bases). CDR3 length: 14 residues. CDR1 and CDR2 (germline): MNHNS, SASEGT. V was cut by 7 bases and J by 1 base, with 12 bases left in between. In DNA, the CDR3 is TGTGCCAGCAATCTAGGGGCTCGCACAGATACGCAGTATTTT. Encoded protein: CASNLGARTDTQYF.

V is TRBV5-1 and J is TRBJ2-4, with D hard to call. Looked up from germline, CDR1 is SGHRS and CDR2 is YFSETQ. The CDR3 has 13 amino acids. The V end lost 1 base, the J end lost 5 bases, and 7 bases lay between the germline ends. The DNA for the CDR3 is TGCGCCAGCAGCTTGCTTCCCCAAAACATTCAGTACTTC. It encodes CASSLLPQNIQYF.